A single TCR beta chain is shown here with its context. Original processing methods: The authors estimated nucleated cell counts from reference gene primer amplification. TCRdb's table, derived via immunoSEQ multiplex PCR, lists solely in-frame clones and lacks some. The V and J calls and clone size were taken over from that table, and D and trimming were inferred from the DNA. The data hold 140,000 to 150,000 clones, with 75% to 85% observed a single time. This sample is part of a study of blood T cell repertoires in COVID-19. About the research overall: The origin of the acute and convalescent COVID-19 samples was the United States, Italy and Spain. PBMCs, B-cell-depleted T cells, or T cells were the source of the cDNA or gDNA that made up the material.

V lost 7 bases, J lost 6 bases, and 10 bases stayed unmatched. The CDR3 loop spans 14 amino acids. Germline-derived CDR1 and CDR2 are MRHNA and SNTAGT. This chain joins TRBV6-4 and TRBJ1-2; 8 bases are shared with TRBD1. The receptor was isolated from a man between 70 and 80 years old who had recovered from COVID-19. Sequences were obtained from peripheral blood. CDR3 in DNA: TGTGCCAGCATACCTGGCAGGGGGCTTCATGGCTACACCTTC. This translates into CASIPGRGLHGYTF.